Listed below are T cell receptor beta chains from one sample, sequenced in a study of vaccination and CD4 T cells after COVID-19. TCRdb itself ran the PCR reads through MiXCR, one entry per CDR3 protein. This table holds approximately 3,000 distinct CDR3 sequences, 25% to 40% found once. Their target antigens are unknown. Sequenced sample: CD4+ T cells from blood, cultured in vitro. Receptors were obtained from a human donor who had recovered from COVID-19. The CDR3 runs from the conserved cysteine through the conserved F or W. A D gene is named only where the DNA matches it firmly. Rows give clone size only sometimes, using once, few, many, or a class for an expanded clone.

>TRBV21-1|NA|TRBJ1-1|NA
CSTEGAGSEAFF
TGTTCTACAGAAGGGGCTGGGTCTGAAGCTTTCTTT
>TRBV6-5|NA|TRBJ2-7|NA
CASSYSGRYDYEQYF
TGTGCCAGCAGTTACTCAGGGCGGTATGACTACGAGCAGTACTTC
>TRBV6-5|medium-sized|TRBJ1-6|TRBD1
CASSYGGQESSYNSPLHF
TGTGCCAGCAGTTACGGAGGACAGGAGAGCTCCTATAATTCACCCCTCCACTTT
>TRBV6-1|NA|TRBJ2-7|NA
CASRASISGSYEQYF
TGTGCCAGCCGGGCTTCTATTTCGGGCTCCTACGAGCAGTACTTC
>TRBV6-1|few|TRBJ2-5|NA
CATLRQGWETQYF
TGTGCCACCCTTAGACAAGGTTGGGAGACCCAGTACTTC
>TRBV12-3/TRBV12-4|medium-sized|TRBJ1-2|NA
CASTNSGTHANYGYTF
TGTGCCAGCACCAATTCCGGGACACATGCTAACTATGGCTACACCTTC
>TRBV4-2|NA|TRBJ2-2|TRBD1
CASSQWTGSGELFF
TGTGCCAGCAGCCAATGGACAGGGTCCGGGGAGCTGTTTTTT
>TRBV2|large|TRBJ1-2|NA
CASRDGANYGYTF
TGTGCCAGCAGGGACGGAGCTAACTATGGCTACACCTTC
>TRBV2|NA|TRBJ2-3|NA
CASSRATDTQYF
TGTGCCAGCAGTCGAGCCACAGATACGCAGTATTTT
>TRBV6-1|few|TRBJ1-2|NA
CASRRTQNYGYTF
TGTGCCAGCAGAAGGACACAAAACTATGGCTACACCTTC
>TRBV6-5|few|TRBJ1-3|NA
CASSYTASGNTIYF
TGTGCCAGCAGTTACACTGCCTCTGGAAACACCATATATTTT
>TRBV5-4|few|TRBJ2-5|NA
CASSLIPGETQYF
TGTGCCAGCAGCTTGATACCAGGGGAGACCCAGTACTTC
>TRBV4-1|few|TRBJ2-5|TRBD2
CASSQNSGLAGFQETQYF
TGCGCCAGCAGCCAAAATTCGGGACTAGCGGGGTTTCAAGAGACCCAGTACTTC
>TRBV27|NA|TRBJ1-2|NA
CASSRYLPGDYGYTF
TGTGCCAGCAGCCGTTATCTTCCAGGGGACTATGGCTACACCTTC
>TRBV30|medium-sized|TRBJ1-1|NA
CAWSQQSEAFF
TGTGCCTGGAGTCAACAGAGCGAAGCTTTCTTT
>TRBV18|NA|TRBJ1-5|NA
CASSPAGQPQHF
TGTGCCAGCTCACCAGCGGGTCAGCCCCAGCATTTT
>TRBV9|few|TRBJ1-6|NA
CAAFHNSPLHF
TGTGCAGCCTTCCATAATTCACCCCTCCACTTT
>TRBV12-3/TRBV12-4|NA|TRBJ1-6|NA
CASSLFSANSPLHF
TGTGCCAGCAGTTTGTTCTCGGCTAATTCACCCCTCCACTTT
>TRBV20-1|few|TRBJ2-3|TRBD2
CSARTPAGGQDTQYF
TGCAGTGCTAGAACCCCAGCGGGGGGGCAGGATACGCAGTATTTT
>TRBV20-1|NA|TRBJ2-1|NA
CSARDYRVNEQFF
TGCAGTGCTAGAGATTACAGGGTCAATGAGCAGTTCTTC
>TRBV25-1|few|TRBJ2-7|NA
CASRAPGSYEQYF
TGTGCCAGCAGGGCCCCAGGTTCCTACGAGCAGTACTTC
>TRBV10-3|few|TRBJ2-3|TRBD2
CAISGTSGGDTQYF
TGTGCCATCAGCGGGACTAGCGGGGGGGATACGCAGTATTTT
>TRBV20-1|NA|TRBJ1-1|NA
CSAREQLNTEAFF
TGCAGTGCTAGAGAACAGCTAAACACTGAAGCTTTCTTT
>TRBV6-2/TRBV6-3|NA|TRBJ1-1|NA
CASSPHQTGGQNTEAFF
TGTGCCAGCAGCCCCCATCAGACAGGAGGCCAGAACACTGAAGCTTTCTTT
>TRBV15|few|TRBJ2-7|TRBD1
CATSRGGDRAAYEQYF
TGTGCCACCAGCAGAGGAGGAGACAGGGCGGCCTACGAGCAGTACTTC